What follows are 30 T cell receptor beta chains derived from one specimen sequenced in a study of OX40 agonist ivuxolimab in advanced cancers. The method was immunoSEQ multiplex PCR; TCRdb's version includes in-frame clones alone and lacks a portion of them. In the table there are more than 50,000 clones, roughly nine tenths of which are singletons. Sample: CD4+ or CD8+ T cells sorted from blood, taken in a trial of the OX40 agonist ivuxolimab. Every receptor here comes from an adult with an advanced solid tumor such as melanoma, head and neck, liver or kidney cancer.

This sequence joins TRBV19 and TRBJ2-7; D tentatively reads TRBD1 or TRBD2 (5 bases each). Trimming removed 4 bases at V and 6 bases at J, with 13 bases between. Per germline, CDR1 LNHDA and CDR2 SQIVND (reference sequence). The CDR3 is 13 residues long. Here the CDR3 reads CASSTGRTGEQYF. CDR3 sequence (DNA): TGTGCCAGTAGTACGGGGCGGACTGGCGAGCAGTACTTC.

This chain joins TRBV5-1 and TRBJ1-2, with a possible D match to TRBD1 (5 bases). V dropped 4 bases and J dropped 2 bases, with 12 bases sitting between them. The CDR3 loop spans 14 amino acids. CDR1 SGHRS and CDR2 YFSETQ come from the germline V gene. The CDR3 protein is CASSPSGGNYGYTF. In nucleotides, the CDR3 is TGCGCCAGCAGCCCTTCTGGGGGGAACTATGGCTACACCTTC.

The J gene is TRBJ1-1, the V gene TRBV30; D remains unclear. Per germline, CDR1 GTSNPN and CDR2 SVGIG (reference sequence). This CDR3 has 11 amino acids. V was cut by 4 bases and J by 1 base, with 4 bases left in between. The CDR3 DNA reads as TGTGCCTGGAATGAGAACACTGAAGCTTTCTTT. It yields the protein CAWNENTEAFF.

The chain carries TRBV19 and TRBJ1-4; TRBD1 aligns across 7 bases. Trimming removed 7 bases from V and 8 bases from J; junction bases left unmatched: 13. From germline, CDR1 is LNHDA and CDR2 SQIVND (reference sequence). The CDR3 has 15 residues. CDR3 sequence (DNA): TGTGCCAGTACCACCGCGTCAGGGGGTCGCGAAAAACTGTTTTTT. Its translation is CASTTASGGREKLFF.

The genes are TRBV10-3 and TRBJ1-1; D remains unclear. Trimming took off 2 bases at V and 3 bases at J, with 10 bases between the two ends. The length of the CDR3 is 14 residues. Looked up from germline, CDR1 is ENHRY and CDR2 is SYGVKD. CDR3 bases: TGTGCCATCAGTGAGGATCCTACGGACACTGAAGCTTTCTTT. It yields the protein CAISEDPTDTEAFF.

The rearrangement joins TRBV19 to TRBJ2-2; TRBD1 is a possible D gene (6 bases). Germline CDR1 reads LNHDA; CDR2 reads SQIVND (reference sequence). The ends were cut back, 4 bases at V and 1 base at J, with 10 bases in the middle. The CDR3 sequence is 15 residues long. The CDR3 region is CASSTLQGNTGELFF. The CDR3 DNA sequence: TGTGCCAGTAGTACCTTACAGGGGAACACCGGGGAGCTGTTTTTT.

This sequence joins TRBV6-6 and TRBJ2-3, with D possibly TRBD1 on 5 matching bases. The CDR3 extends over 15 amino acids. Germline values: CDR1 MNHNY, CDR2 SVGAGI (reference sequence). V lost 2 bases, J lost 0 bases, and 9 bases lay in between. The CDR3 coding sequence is TGTGCCAGCAGTTACGACAGTCCTAGCACAGATACGCAGTATTTT. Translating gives CASSYDSPSTDTQYF.

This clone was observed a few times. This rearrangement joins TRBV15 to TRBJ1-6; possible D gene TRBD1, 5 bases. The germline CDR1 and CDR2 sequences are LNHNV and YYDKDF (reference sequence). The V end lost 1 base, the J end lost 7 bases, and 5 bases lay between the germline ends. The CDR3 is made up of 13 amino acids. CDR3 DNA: TGTGCCACCAGCAGAGCAGGGAATTCACCCCTCCACTTT. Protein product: CATSRAGNSPLHF.

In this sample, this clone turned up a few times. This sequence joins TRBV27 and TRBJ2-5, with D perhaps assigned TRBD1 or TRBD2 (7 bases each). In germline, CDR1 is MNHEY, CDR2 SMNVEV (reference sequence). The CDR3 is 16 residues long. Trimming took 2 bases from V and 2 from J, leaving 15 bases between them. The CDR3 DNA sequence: TGTGCCAGCAGTTTAGGGGGGGACAGCCCACAAGAGACCCAGTACTTC. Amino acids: CASSLGGDSPQETQYF.

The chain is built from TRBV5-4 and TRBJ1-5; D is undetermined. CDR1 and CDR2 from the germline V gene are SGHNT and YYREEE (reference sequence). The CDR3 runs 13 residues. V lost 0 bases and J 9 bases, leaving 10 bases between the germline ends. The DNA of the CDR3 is TGTGCCAGCAGCTTGGACCAGGATCGGCCCCAGCATTTT. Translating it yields CASSLDQDRPQHF.

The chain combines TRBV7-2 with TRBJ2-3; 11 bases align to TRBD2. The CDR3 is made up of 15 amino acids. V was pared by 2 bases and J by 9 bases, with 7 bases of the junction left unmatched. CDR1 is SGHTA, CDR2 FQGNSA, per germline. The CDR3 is CASSLLAGGSGTQYF. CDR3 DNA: TGTGCCAGCAGCTTACTAGCGGGGGGCTCCGGCACGCAGTATTTT.

The CDR3 DNA is TGTGCCAGCAGTGAAATTCACCCCTACGAGCAGTACTTC. Its protein product is CASSEIHPYEQYF. This sequence joins TRBV6-5 and TRBJ2-7; D remains unclear. CDR1 MNHEY and CDR2 SVGAGI come from the germline V gene. The CDR3 loop spans 13 amino acids. V was trimmed by 5 bases and J by 2 bases, leaving 10 bases between them.

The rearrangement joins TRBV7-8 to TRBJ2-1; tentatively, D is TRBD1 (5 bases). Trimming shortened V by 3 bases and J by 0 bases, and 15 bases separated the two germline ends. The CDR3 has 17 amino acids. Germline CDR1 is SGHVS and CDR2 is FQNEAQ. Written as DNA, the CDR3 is TGTGCCAGCAGCTTTAGGGCTAGGGGAAGCTCCTACAATGAGCAGTTCTTC. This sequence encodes CASSFRARGSSYNEQFF.

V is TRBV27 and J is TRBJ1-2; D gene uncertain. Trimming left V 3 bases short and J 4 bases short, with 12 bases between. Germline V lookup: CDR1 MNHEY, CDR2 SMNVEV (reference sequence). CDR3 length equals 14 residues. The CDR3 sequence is CASSFREGSYGYTF. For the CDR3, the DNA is TGTGCCAGCAGTTTTAGGGAGGGTTCCTATGGCTACACCTTC.

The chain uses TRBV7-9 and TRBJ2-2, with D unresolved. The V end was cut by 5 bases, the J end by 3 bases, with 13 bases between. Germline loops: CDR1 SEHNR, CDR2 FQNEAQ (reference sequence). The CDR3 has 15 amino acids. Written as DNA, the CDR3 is TGTGCCAGCAGCCCCTGGGGTGGGGACACCGGGGAGCTGTTTTTT. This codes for CASSPWGGDTGELFF.

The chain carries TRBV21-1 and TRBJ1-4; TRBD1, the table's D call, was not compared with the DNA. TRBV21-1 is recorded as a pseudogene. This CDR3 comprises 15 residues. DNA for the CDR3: TGTGCCAGCAGCAGTAGACAGACAACTAATGAAAAACTGTTTTTT. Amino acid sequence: CASSSRQTTNEKLFF.

The DNA for the CDR3 is TGCGCCAGCAGCCTACTCGGCCTCTCCTACAATGAGCAGTTCTTC. The encoded protein is CASSLLGLSYNEQFF. The rearrangement links TRBV4-1 to TRBJ2-1; D uncertain. The V end lost 4 bases, the J end lost 0 bases, and 10 bases lay between the germline ends. This CDR3 is built from 15 residues. Germline V gene sequence: CDR1 MGHRA, CDR2 YSYEKL.

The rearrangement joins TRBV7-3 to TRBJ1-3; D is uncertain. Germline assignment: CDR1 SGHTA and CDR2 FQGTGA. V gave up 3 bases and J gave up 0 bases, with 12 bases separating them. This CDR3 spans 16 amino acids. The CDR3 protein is CASSFKGKPSGNTIYF. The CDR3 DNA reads TGTGCCAGCAGCTTCAAGGGAAAACCCTCTGGAAACACCATATATTTT.

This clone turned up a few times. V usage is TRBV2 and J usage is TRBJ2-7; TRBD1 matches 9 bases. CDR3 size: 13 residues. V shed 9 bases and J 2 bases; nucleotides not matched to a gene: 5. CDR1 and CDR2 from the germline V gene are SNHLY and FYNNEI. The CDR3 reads CASSGTGPYEQYF. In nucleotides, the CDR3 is TGTGCCAGTTCCGGGACAGGGCCCTACGAGCAGTACTTC.

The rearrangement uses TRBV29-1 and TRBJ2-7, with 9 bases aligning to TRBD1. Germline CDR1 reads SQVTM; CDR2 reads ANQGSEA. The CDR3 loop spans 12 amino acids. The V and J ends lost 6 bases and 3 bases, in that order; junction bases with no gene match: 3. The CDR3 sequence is CSVGTGYYEQYF. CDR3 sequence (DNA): TGCAGCGTCGGGACAGGGTACTACGAGCAGTACTTC.

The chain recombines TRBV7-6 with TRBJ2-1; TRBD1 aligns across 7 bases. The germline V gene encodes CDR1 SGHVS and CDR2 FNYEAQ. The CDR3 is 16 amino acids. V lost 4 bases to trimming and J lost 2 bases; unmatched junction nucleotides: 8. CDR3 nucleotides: TGTGCCAGCAGCTCAAGCGGACAGGCGACCTACAATGAGCAGTTCTTC. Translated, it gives CASSSSGQATYNEQFF.

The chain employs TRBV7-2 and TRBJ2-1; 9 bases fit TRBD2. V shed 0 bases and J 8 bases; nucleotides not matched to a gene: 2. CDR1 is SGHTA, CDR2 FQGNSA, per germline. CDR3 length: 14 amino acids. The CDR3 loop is CASSLAGLAYEQFF. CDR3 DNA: TGTGCCAGCAGCTTAGCGGGACTAGCATATGAGCAGTTCTTC.

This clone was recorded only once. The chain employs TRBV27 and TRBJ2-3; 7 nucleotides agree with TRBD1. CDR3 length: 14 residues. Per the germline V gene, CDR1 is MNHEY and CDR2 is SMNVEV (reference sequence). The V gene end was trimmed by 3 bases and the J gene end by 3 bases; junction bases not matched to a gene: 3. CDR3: CASSFQQGTDTQYF. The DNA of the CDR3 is TGTGCCAGCAGTTTCCAACAGGGGACAGATACGCAGTATTTT.

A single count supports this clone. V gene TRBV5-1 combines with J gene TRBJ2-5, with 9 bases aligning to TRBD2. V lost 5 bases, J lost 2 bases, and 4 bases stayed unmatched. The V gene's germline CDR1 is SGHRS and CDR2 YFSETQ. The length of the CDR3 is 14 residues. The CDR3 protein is CASSGTSYQETQYF. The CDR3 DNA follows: TGCGCCAGCAGTGGGACTAGCTATCAAGAGACCCAGTACTTC.

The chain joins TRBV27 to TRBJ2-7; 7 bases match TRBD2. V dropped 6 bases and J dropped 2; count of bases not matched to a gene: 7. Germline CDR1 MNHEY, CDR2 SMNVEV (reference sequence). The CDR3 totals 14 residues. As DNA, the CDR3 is TGTGCCAGCAGACCAGCGGGGATTCCCTACGAGCAGTACTTC. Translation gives CASRPAGIPYEQYF.

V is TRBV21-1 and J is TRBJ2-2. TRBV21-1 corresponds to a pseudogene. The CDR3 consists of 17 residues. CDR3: CASSKPAGTQRAGELFF. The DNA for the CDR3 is TGTGCCAGCAGCAAGCCCGCCGGGACCCAGAGGGCCGGGGAGCTGTTTTTT.

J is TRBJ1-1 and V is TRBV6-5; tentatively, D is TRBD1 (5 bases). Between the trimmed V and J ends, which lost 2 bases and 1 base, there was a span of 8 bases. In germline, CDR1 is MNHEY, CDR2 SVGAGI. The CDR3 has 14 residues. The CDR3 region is CASSYLQENTEAFF. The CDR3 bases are TGTGCCAGCAGTTACCTACAGGAGAACACTGAAGCTTTCTTT.

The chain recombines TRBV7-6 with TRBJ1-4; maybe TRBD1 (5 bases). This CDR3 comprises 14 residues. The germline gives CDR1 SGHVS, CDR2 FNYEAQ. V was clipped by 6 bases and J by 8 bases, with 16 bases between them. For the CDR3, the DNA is TGTGCCAGCAGTCTACAGGTGCCTGGGGAAAAACTGTTTTTT. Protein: CASSLQVPGEKLFF.

The CDR3 is CASSRDGSSGANVLTF. CDR3 coding DNA: TGTGCCAGCAGTCGGGACGGATCCTCTGGGGCCAACGTCCTGACTTTC. The genes are TRBV2 and TRBJ2-6; D is tentatively TRBD1 or TRBD2 (5 bases each). The germline V gene has CDR1 SNHLY and CDR2 FYNNEI. V lost 5 bases and J 0 bases, leaving 11 bases between the germline ends. This CDR3 has 16 amino acids.

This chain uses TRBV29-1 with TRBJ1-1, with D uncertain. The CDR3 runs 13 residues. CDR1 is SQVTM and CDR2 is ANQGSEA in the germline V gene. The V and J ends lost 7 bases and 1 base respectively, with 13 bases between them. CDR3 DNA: TGCAGCGCTCCCGGTAGAGGGAACACTGAAGCTTTCTTT. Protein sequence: CSAPGRGNTEAFF.